Each of the 22 T cell receptor beta chains below was sequenced from the same sample in a study of CD8+CD57+ T cells in acquired aplastic anemia. Investigators profiled TCR beta VDJ and CDR3 from genomic DNA template. Via MiXCR, TCRdb re-called the reads, giving one row per CDR3 protein. The sample holds roughly 220,000 distinct CDR3 sequences, over 55% seen once. Previously, flow cytometry had revealed CD8+CD57+ cell expansion in the patients chosen for sequencing. Sample: sorted CD4+, CD8+, or CD8+CD57+ T cells (not recorded which) from PBMCs. The receptors come from a human donor with aplastic anemia.

The chain uses TRBV15 and TRBJ1-5, with D hard to call. V was trimmed by 1 base and J by 0 bases, leaving 4 bases between them. Germline V gives CDR1 LNHNV, CDR2 YYDKDF (reference sequence). The CDR3 loop spans 14 amino acids. The CDR3 nucleotides are TGTGCCACCAGCAGAGCTGGTAGCAATCAGCCCCAGCATTTT. This sequence encodes CATSRAGSNQPQHF.

This clonotype was counted a single time. This chain connects TRBV7-9 to TRBJ2-1; TRBD2 aligns across 8 bases. The CDR3 extends over 15 amino acids. Trimming cost V 1 base and J 7 bases; bases outside gene matches: 6. CDR1 SEHNR and CDR2 FQNEAQ come from the germline V gene (reference sequence). DNA for the CDR3: TGTGCCAGCAGCTTAGGGGCGGGGGGAGGGAATGAGCAGTTCTTC. Translated: CASSLGAGGGNEQFF.

In its sample, this clonotype was seen once. One end of the junction does not line up with germline, which may come from a read error. This sequence joins TRBV9 and TRBJ2-2; D remains unclear. CDR3 length: 11 residues. Germline V gives CDR1 SGDLS, CDR2 YYNGEE. In nucleotides, the CDR3 is TGTGCCAGCATCGTAACCGGGGAGCTGTTTTTT. Translating gives CASIVTGELFF.

DNA for the CDR3: TGTGCCAGCAGCGAGTCACAGGGGGCCCAAGAGACTGAAGCTTTCTTT. It encodes CASSESQGAQETEAFF. The chain has TRBV9 and TRBJ1-1; 9 bases line up with TRBD1. The CDR3 totals 16 residues. Germline CDR1 and CDR2: SGDLS and YYNGEE. V dropped 3 bases and J dropped 5; count of bases not matched to a gene: 11.

The rearrangement uses TRBV13 and TRBJ2-7; 9 nucleotides agree with TRBD2. This CDR3 spans 14 amino acids. Germline V gene data show CDR1 as PRHDT and CDR2 as FYEKMQ (reference sequence). Losses at the gene ends were 4 bases for V and 4 bases for J; bases not matched to a gene: 5. The CDR3 coding sequence is TGTGCCAGCAGCTCGGGGCGGGGGGGTTACGAGCAGTACTTC. Its translation is CASSSGRGGYEQYF.

The rearrangement uses TRBV7-2 and TRBJ2-1; possible D gene TRBD2, 6 bases. Germline V lookup: CDR1 SGHTA, CDR2 FQGNSA. The CDR3 covers 15 residues. V was clipped by 4 bases and J by 9 bases, with 19 bases between them. CDR3 sequence: CASSSLAGISSEQFF. In DNA form, the CDR3 reads TGTGCCAGCAGCTCGCTCGCGGGGATTTCTAGTGAGCAGTTCTTC.

The chain couples TRBV7-9 to TRBJ1-3; no clear D. The CDR3 runs to 12 residues. The germline V gene has CDR1 SEHNR and CDR2 FQNEAQ (reference sequence). V gave up 5 bases and J gave up 8 bases, with 10 bases separating them. The CDR3 nucleotides read TGTGCCAGCAGCCTCACGGTCGACACCATATATTTT. Its translation is CASSLTVDTIYF.

This clonotype was observed a few times. The chain joins TRBV15 to TRBJ2-1, with 11 bases lining up with TRBD1. J was trimmed by 0 bases and V by 0 bases; bases with no gene match: 7. Looked up from germline, CDR1 is LNHNV and CDR2 is YYDKDF (reference sequence). This CDR3 spans 19 amino acids. CDR3 bases: TGTGCCACCAGCAGAGATGGCGGACAGGGGGCGAGCTCCTACAATGAGCAGTTCTTC. This translates into CATSRDGGQGASSYNEQFF.

The chain joins TRBV7-8 to TRBJ1-1; the D gene is possibly TRBD1 (6 bases). V lost 1 base to trimming and J lost 5 bases, with 20 bases between them. The CDR3 has 17 residues. Germline V gene lookup returns CDR1 SGHVS and CDR2 FQNEAQ. CDR3 DNA sequence: TGTGCCAGCAGCTTAGTAATCATTCCAGGGGCGCGGACTGAAGCTTTCTTT. It codes for CASSLVIIPGARTEAFF.

The gene calls are TRBV10-3 and TRBJ1-4; D is uncertain. With 3 bases removed from V and 7 bases from J, the gap between germline ends came to 9 bases. The CDR3 spans 13 residues. The germline V gene has CDR1 ENHRY and CDR2 SYGVKD. DNA for the CDR3: TGTGCCATCAGTGAAACGGGTATTGAAAAACTGTTTTTT. Its translation: CAISETGIEKLFF.

This rearrangement joins TRBV9 to TRBJ2-2; tentative D call: TRBD2 (6 bases). The germline V gene encodes CDR1 SGDLS and CDR2 YYNGEE. Trimming stripped 4 bases from V and 5 bases from J, with 18 bases between. The CDR3 covers 16 residues. The CDR3 DNA reads TGTGCCAGCAGCCCTCGGACGGGGGTCGAGACCGGGGAGCTGTTTTTT. It specifies CASSPRTGVETGELFF. The full variable domain, rest sourced from reference TRBV9 and TRBJ2-2, is DSGVTQTPKHLITATGQRVTLRCSPRSGDLSVYWYQQSLDQGLQFLIQYYNGEERAKGNILERFSAQQFPDLHSELNLSSLELGDSALYFCASSPRTGVETGELFFGEGSRLTVL.

The rearrangement uses TRBV20-1 and TRBJ2-3; D call uncertain. CDR1 DFQATT and CDR2 SNEGSKA come from the germline V gene (reference sequence). The length of the CDR3 is 13 residues. V gave up 3 bases and J gave up 2 bases, with 9 bases separating them. The DNA of the CDR3 is TGCAGTGCTAGTGTCGCGGACACAGATACGCAGTATTTT. It codes for CSASVADTDTQYF.

The chain joins TRBV25-1 to TRBJ1-6; D might be TRBD1 (5 bases). The V end lost 4 bases, the J end lost 1 base, and 17 bases lay between the germline ends. The CDR3 runs 18 residues. Germline CDR1 MGHDK, CDR2 SYGVNS. CDR3 nucleotides: TGTGCCAGCAGTGGAACAGGATCCAAAAATTCCTATAATTCACCCCTCCACTTT. Translation: CASSGTGSKNSYNSPLHF.

This chain connects TRBV19 to TRBJ2-7; maybe TRBD2 (5 bases). CDR1 and CDR2 from the germline V gene are LNHDA and SQIVND (reference sequence). With 5 bases removed from V and 7 bases from J, the gap between germline ends came to 18 bases. The CDR3 sequence is 14 residues long. This chain's CDR3 is CASSPPALPGEQYF. The CDR3 nucleotides read TGTGCCAGTAGTCCTCCCGCACTCCCGGGAGAGCAGTACTTC.

The chain uses TRBV7-9 and TRBJ1-1; no clear D. Between the trimmed V and J ends, which lost 1 base and 8 bases, there was a span of 8 bases. This CDR3 has 12 amino acids. Germline V lookup: CDR1 SEHNR, CDR2 FQNEAQ (reference sequence). CDR3 sequence: CASSLEIGEAFF. Written as DNA, the CDR3 is TGTGCCAGCAGCTTAGAGATTGGGGAAGCTTTCTTT.

V usage is TRBV3-1 and J usage is TRBJ1-4; D call uncertain. CDR1 and CDR2 from the germline V gene are LGHDT and YNNKEL (reference sequence). CDR3 length: 17 residues. V was cut by 2 bases and J by 5 bases, with 18 bases left in between. CDR3 residues: CASSQYMTTASNEKLFF. The CDR3 bases are TGTGCCAGCAGCCAATATATGACCACCGCATCGAATGAAAAACTGTTTTTT.

The chain employs TRBV6-2 or TRBV6-3 and TRBJ1-1; D is unresolved. There are 14 residues in the CDR3. V lost 2 bases to trimming and J lost 3 bases, with 10 bases between them. Looked up from germline, CDR1 is MNHEY and CDR2 is SVGEGT. CDR3 sequence: CASSYIRGYTEAFF. In nucleotides, the CDR3 is TGTGCCAGCAGTTACATTCGGGGTTACACTGAAGCTTTCTTT.

The chain recombines TRBV20-1 with TRBJ2-7, with 10 bases lining up with TRBD2. The J segment lost 6 bases and the V segment lost 2 bases, leaving 10 bases of the junction unmatched. The CDR3 has 15 amino acids. Looked up from germline, CDR1 is DFQATT and CDR2 is SNEGSKA (reference sequence). CDR3 sequence (DNA): TGCAGTGCTAGACGCACAGCGGGAGGGCCGACCGAGCAGTACTTC. Translation: CSARRTAGGPTEQYF.

This chain connects TRBV6-1 to TRBJ2-7, with D unclear. CDR1 and CDR2 from the germline V gene are MNHNS and SASEGT. CDR3 length: 13 residues. Trimming pared 7 bases from V and 4 bases from J, leaving 14 bases between. The CDR3 region is CASTDGGPYEQYF. As DNA, the CDR3 is TGTGCCAGCACCGATGGCGGCCCTTACGAGCAGTACTTC.

The V call is TRBV2, the J call TRBJ1-1, with D maybe TRBD1 (5 bases). Germline-derived CDR1 and CDR2 are SNHLY and FYNNEI. The CDR3 is 17 amino acids. Trimming shortened V by 1 base and J by 4 bases, and 19 bases separated the two germline ends. The DNA for the CDR3 is TGTGCCAGCAGTGAAGGGACGGTTGGGGGGGTGGTCACTGAAGCTTTCTTT. It yields the protein CASSEGTVGGVVTEAFF.

The V call is TRBV29-1, the J call TRBJ2-7; 8 bases are shared with TRBD1. Germline-derived CDR1 and CDR2 are SQVTM and ANQGSEA. The CDR3 contains 13 residues. With 1 base clipped from V and 4 bases from J, the junction kept 3 bases outside the gene matches. CDR3 coding DNA: TGCAGCGTTGAAGGGACAGGGCGGTACGAGCAGTACTTC. Translating it yields CSVEGTGRYEQYF.

The sample holds many counts of this clonotype. The chain couples TRBV27 to TRBJ2-1; 8 nucleotides agree with TRBD1. After removal of 5 bases from V and 6 bases from J, the junction contained 6 bases not matched to a gene. Germline assignment: CDR1 MNHEY and CDR2 SMNVEV (reference sequence). This CDR3 has 14 amino acids. DNA of the CDR3: TGTGCCAGCAGTCCCCAGGACAGGGCCAATGAGCAGTTCTTC. The encoded protein is CASSPQDRANEQFF.